This T cell receptor beta chain was found in a study of regulatory T cells in long-lasting Graves disease. Study in general: Over 5 years of antithyroid drugs plus positive TSH receptor antibodies defined persistent Graves' disease. Overall study results and limits: Thyroid tissue went unstudied; only peripheral blood was examined.

Construction of TCR beta libraries relied on iRepertoire HTBI primers and on Arm-PCR targeting CDR3 regions. From the multiplex PCR reads, TCRdb called clonotypes with MiXCR, one entry per CDR3 protein. The repertoire holds 420,000 or so distinct CDR3 sequences, with 20% to 30% as singletons. Germline values: CDR1 MDHEN, CDR2 SYDVKM. The CDR3 spans 16 residues. Trimming cost V 6 bases and J 3 bases; bases outside gene matches: 9. Described time point: persistent/refractory GD, antithyroid drugs over 5 years with positive TRAb. Preparation of the TCR library used RNA extracted from PBMCs. Patients with Graves' disease were diagnosed by American Thyroid Association guidelines. Details on this clonotype: As yet, its antigen is unknown.

The genes are TRBV28 and TRBJ2-2, with 8 positions matching TRBD2. The sequence was collected from a female donor with Graves disease. The source was peripheral blood mononuclear cells (PBMCs), collected when the disease was refractory, from a patient treated with antithyroid drugs. The CDR3 protein is CASSLAGRGYTGELFF. The CDR3 DNA sequence: TGTGCCAGCAGCCTAGCGGGCAGGGGATACACCGGGGAGCTGTTTTTT.